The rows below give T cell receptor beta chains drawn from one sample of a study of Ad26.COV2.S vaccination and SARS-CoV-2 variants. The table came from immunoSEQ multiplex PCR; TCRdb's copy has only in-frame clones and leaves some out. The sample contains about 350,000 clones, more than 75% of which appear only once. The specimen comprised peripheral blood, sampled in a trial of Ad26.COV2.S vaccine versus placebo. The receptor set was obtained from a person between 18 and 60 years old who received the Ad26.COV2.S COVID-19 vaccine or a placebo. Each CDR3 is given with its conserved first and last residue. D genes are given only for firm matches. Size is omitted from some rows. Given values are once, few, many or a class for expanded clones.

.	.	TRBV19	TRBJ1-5	CASSPLEQPQHF	TGTGCCAGTAGTCCTCTCGAACAGCCCCAGCATTTT
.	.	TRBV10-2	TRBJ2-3	CASSERITDTQYF	TGCGCCAGCAGTGAGCGTATCACAGATACGCAGTATTTT
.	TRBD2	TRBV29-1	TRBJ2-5	CSAITGTSAWETQYF	TGCAGCGCCATCACCGGGACTAGCGCTTGGGAGACCCAGTACTTC
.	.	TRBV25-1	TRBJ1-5	CASSEQLSNQPQHF	TGTGCCAGCAGTGAACAGCTTAGCAATCAGCCCCAGCATTTT
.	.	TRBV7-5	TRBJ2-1	CVRSPRAGVFYNEQFF	TGTGTCAGAAGCCCAAGAGCGGGAGTCTTTTACAATGAGCAGTTCTTC
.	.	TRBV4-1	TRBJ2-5	CASSHRDQGETQYF	TGCGCCAGCAGCCACCGTGACCAGGGGGAGACCCAGTACTTC
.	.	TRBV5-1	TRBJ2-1	CASSLQGGDEQFF	TGCGCCAGCAGCTTGCAGGGTGGCGATGAGCAGTTCTTC
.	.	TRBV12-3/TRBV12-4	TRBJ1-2	CASALGQIYGYTF	TGTGCCAGCGCACTCGGACAGATATATGGCTACACCTTC
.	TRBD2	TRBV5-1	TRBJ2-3	CASSTGTSGRGYITDTQYF	TGCGCCAGCAGCACCGGGACTAGCGGGAGAGGGTATATAACAGATACGCAGTATTTT
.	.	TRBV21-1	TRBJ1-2	CASSKPPLHPLSHLGVKGYTF	TGTGCCAGCAGCAAACCTCCCCTGCATCCTCTCAGTCACCTGGGGGTAAAGGGCTACACCTTC
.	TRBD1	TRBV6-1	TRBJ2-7	CASSDRWGRGQNEQYF	TGTGCCAGCAGTGATCGTTGGGGCAGGGGGCAGAACGAGCAGTACTTC
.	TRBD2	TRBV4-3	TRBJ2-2	CASSQEGLAGGELFF	TGCGCCAGCAGCCAAGAAGGCCTAGCGGGTGGGGAGCTGTTTTTT
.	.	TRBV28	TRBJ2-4	CASSLSPPQNIQYF	TGTGCCAGCAGTTTATCCCCCCCTCAAAACATTCAGTACTTC
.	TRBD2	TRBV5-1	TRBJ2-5	CASSKWAGLAGLGETQYF	TGCGCCAGCAGCAAATGGGCGGGACTAGCGGGGCTGGGAGAGACCCAGTACTTC
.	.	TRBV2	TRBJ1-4	CASKGRAEHEKLFF	TGTGCCAGCAAAGGGAGGGCAGAACATGAAAAACTGTTTTTT
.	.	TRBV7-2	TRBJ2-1	CASSTFGGIDEQFF	TGTGCCAGCAGCACCTTCGGAGGGATCGATGAGCAGTTCTTC
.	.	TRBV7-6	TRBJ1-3	CASSLGGHRSGNTIYF	TGTGCCAGCAGCTTAGGAGGGCATAGGTCTGGAAACACCATATATTTT
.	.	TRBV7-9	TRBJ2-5	CASSLAAGDETQYF	TGTGCCAGCAGCTTAGCGGCAGGGGATGAGACCCAGTACTTC
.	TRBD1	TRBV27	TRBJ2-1	CASSFGTVLNEQFF	TGTGCCAGCAGTTTCGGGACAGTACTCAATGAGCAGTTCTTC
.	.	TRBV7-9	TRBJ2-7	CASSADGRYEQYF	TGTGCCAGCAGCGCCGACGGACGCTACGAGCAGTACTTC
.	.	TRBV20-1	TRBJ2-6	CSASRNSGANVLTF	TGCAGTGCTAGTCGGAACTCTGGGGCCAACGTCCTGACTTTC
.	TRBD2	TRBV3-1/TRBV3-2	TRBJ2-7	CASSPRGCEQYF	TGTGCCAGCAGCCCGCGGGGGTGCGAGCAGTACTTC
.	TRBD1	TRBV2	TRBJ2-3	CASSESQGVGTDTQYF	TGTGCCAGCAGTGAGTCCCAGGGGGTGGGCACAGATACGCAGTATTTT
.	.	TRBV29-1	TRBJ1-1	CSVYIGTAVGTEAFF	TGCAGCGTTTACATCGGGACGGCAGTTGGCACTGAAGCTTTCTTT
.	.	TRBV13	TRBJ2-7	CASSLGTGAYEQYF	TGTGCCAGCAGCTTAGGTACAGGAGCCTACGAGCAGTACTTC
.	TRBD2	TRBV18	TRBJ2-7	CASSPGTSGGIHEQYF	TGTGCCAGCTCACCAGGGACTAGCGGGGGGATACACGAGCAGTACTTC
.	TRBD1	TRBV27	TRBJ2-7	CASSFPGQGVNEQYF	TGTGCCAGCAGTTTCCCGGGACAGGGTGTCAACGAGCAGTACTTC
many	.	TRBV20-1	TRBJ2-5	CSATKGETQYF	TGCAGTGCTACCAAGGGGGAGACCCAGTACTTC
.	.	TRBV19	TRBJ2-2	CASSSGGTDTGELFF	TGTGCCAGTAGTAGCGGCGGCACCGACACCGGGGAGCTGTTTTTT